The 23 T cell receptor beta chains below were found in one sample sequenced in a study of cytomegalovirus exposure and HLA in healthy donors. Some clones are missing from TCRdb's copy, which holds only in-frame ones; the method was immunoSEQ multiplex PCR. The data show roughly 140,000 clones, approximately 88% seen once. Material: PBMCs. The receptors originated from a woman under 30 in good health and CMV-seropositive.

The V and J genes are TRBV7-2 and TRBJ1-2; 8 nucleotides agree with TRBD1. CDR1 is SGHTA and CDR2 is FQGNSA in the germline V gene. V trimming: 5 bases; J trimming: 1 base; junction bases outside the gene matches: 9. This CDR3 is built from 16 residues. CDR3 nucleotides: TGTGCCAGCAGCATTAATTACAGGGGGGATAACTATGGCTACACCTTC. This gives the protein CASSINYRGDNYGYTF.

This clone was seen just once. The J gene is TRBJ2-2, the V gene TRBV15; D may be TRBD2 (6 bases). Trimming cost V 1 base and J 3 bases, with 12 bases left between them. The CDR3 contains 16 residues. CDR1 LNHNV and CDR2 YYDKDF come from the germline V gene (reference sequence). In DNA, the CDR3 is TGTGCCACCAGCAGAGTAGGCGGGATCGACACCGGGGAGCTGTTTTTT. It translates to CATSRVGGIDTGELFF.

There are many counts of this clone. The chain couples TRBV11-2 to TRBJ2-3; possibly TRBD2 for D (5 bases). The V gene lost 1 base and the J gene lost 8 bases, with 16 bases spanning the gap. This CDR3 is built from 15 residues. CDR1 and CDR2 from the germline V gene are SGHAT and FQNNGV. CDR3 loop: CASSLVGNWRVTQYF. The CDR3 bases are TGTGCCAGCAGCTTAGTAGGCAACTGGCGGGTTACGCAGTATTTT. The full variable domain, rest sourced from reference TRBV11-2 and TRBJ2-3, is EAGVAQSPRYKIIEKRQSVAFWCNPISGHATLYWYQQILGQGPKLLIQFQNNGVVDDSQLPKDRFSAERLKGVDSTLKIQPAKLEDSAVYLCASSLVGNWRVTQYFGPGTRLTVL.

The CDR3 sequence: CASSQPGTDTQYF. The CDR3 DNA reads TGCGCCAGCAGCCAACCCGGCACAGATACGCAGTATTTT. This rearrangement joins TRBV4-1 to TRBJ2-3; D remains unclear. In germline, CDR1 is MGHRA, CDR2 YSYEKL. V shed 2 bases and J shed 1 base, with 4 bases lying between them. The CDR3 sequence is 13 residues long.

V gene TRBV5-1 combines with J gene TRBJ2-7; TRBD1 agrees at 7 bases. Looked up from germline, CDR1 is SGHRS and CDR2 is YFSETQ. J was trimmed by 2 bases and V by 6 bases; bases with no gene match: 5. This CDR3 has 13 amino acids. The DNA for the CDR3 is TGCGCCAGCAATGAGGGGGCCACCTACGAGCAGTACTTC. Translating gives CASNEGATYEQYF.

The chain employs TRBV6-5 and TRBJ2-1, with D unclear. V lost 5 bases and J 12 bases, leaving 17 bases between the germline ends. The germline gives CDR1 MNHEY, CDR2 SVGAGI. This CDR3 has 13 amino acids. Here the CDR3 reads CASSAAPEVGQFF. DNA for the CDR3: TGTGCCAGCAGTGCCGCTCCCGAGGTCGGGCAGTTCTTC.

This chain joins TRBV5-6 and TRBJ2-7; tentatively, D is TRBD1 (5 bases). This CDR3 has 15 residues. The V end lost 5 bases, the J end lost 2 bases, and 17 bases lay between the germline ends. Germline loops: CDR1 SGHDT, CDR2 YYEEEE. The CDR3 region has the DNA TGTGCCAGCAGTCCCACTGGGGCGCGGACCTACGAGCAGTACTTC. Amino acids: CASSPTGARTYEQYF.

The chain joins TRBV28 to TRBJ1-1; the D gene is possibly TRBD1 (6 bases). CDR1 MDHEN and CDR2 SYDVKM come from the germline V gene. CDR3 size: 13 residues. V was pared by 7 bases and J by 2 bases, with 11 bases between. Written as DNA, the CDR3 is TGTGCCAGCATATACAGGGTCAACACTGAAGCTTTCTTT. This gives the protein CASIYRVNTEAFF.

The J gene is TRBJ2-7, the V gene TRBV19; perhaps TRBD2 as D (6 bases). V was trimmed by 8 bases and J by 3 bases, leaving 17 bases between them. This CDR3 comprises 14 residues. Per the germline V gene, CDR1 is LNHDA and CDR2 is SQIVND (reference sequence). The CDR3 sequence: CASSTRGLIYEQYF. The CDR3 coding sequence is TGTGCCAGTTCAACGCGGGGACTCATCTACGAGCAGTACTTC.

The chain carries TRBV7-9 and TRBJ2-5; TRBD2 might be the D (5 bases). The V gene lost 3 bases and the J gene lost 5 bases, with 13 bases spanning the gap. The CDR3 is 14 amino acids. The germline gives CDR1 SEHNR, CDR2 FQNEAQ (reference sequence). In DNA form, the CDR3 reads TGTGCCAGCAGCTTGACTAACTCGGGGGAGACCCAGTACTTC. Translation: CASSLTNSGETQYF.

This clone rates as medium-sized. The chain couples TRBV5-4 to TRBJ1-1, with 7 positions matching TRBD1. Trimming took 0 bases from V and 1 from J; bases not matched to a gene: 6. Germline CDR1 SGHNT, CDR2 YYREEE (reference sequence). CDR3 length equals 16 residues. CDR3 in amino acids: CASSLEGRGSNTEAFF. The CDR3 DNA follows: TGTGCCAGCAGCTTGGAGGGCAGGGGGTCGAACACTGAAGCTTTCTTT.

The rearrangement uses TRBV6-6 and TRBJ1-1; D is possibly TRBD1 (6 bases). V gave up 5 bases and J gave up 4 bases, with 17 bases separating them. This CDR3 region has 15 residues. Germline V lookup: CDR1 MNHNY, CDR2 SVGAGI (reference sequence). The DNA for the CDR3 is TGTGCCAGCAGTACCACCGGCAGGGGTGGCACTGAAGCTTTCTTT. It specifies CASSTTGRGGTEAFF.

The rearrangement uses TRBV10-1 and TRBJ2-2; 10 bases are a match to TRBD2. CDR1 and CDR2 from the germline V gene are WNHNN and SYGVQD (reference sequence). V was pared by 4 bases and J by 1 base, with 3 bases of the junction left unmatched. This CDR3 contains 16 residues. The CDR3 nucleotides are TGCGCCAGCAGTGGTGGACTAGCGGAGAACACCGGGGAGCTGTTTTTT. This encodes CASSGGLAENTGELFF.

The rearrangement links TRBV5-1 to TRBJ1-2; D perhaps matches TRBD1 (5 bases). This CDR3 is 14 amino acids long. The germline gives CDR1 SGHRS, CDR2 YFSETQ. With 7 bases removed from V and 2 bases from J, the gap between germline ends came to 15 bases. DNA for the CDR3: TGCGCCAGCGACTTGGGGCCCATGAACTATGGCTACACCTTC. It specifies CASDLGPMNYGYTF.

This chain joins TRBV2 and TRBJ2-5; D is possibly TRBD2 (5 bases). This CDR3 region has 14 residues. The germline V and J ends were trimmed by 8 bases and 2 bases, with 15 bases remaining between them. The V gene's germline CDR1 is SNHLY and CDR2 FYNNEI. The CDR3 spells CASVWVSGQETQYF. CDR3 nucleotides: TGTGCCAGCGTGTGGGTTTCGGGGCAAGAGACCCAGTACTTC.

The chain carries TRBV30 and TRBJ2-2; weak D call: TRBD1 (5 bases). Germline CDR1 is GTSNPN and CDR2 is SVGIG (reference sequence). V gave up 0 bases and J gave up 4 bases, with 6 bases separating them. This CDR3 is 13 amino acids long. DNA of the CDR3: TGTGCCTGGAGTGTCAGGGCCACCGGGGAGCTGTTTTTT. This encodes CAWSVRATGELFF.

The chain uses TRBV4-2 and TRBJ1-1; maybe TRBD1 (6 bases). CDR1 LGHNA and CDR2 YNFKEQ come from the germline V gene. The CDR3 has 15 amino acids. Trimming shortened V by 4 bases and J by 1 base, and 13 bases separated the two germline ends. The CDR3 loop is CASSLGGATNTEAFF. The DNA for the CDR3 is TGTGCCAGCAGCCTGGGGGGGGCGACGAACACTGAAGCTTTCTTT.

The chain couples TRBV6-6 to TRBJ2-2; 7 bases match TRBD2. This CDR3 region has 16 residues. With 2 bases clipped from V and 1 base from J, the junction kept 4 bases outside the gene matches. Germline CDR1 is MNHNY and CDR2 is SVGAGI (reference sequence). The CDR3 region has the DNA TGTGCCAGCAGTTACGATGAGCGGGGGAACACCGGGGAGCTGTTTTTT. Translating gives CASSYDERGNTGELFF.

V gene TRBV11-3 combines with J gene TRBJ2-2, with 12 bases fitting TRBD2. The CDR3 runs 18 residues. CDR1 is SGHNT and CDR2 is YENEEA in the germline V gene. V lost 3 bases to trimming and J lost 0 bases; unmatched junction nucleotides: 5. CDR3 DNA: TGTGCCAGCAGCTTCCGGACTAGCGGGAAGGCGAACACCGGGGAGCTGTTTTTT. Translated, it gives CASSFRTSGKANTGELFF.

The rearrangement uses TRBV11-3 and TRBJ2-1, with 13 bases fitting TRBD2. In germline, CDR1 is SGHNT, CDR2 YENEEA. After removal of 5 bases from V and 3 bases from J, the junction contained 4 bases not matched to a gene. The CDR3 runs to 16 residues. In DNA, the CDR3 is TGTGCCAGCAGCCCCAGGACTAGCGGGAGCTACAATGAGCAGTTCTTC. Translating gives CASSPRTSGSYNEQFF.

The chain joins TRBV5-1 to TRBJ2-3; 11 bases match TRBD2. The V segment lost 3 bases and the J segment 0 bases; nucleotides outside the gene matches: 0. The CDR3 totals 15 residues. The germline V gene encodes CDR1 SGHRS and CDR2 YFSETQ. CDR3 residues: CASSSSGRSTDTQYF. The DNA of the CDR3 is TGCGCCAGCAGCTCTAGCGGGAGGAGCACAGATACGCAGTATTTT.

The CDR3 here is CASSLGSPAGELFF. CDR3 sequence (DNA): TGCGCCAGCAGCTTGGGCTCCCCAGCCGGGGAGCTGTTTTTT. The rearrangement links TRBV5-1 to TRBJ2-2; D remains unclear. The CDR3 consists of 14 residues. V lost 0 bases and J lost 6, with 9 bases in between. Germline V CDR1 and CDR2: SGHRS, YFSETQ.

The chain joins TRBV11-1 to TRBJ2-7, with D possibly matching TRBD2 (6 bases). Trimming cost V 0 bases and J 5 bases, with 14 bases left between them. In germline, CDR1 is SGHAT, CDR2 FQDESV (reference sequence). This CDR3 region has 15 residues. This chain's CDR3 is CASSLALIAGHEQYF. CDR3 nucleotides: TGTGCCAGCAGCTTAGCGCTAATCGCGGGACACGAGCAGTACTTC.